This T cell receptor (beta chain) was retrieved from a study of cytomegalovirus exposure and HLA in healthy donors. Study-level background: Membership in the Caucasian-associated ancestry cluster was found for 81% of 398 genotyped donors.

60 Vbeta and 13 Jbeta primers were used in PCR. The data were produced by immunoSEQ multiplex PCR, yet TCRdb's version contains in-frame clones alone and is incomplete. This sample has more than 150,000 clones, with approximately 80% found just once. Healthy bone marrow donors made up the cohort. Germline V lookup: CDR1 SGHNT, CDR2 YENEEA. The CDR3 sequence is 19 residues long. Germline trimming cut 5 bases from V and 4 bases from J; bases unmatched to any gene: 15. Sequenced input: PBMCs. This rearrangement joins TRBV11-3 to TRBJ2-1; 12 bases agree with TRBD2. This clonotype originated in a woman in her 30s in good health and CMV-seronegative. CDR3 nucleotides: TGTGCCAGCAGCAAGACTCCGTTCTTGGGACTAGCGGGTTACAATGAGCAGTTCTTC. Residues: CASSKTPFLGLAGYNEQFF. The full variable domain, completed using reference TRBV11-3 and TRBJ2-1, is EAGVVQSPRYKIIEKKQPVAFWCNPISGHNTLYWYLQNLGQGPELLIRYENEEAVDDSQLPKDRFSAERLKGVDSTLKIQPAELGDSAVYLCASSKTPFLGLAGYNEQFFGPGTRLTVL.